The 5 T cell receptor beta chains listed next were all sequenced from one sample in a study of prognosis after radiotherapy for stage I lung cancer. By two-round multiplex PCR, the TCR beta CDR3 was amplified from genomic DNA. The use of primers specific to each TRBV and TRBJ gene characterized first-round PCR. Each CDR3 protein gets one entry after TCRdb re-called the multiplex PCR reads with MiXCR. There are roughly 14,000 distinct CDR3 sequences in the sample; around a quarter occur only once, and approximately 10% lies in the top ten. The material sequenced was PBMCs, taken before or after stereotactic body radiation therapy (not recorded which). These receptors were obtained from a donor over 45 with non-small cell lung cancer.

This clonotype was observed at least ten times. The CDR3 is CASRGRGGYTF. CDR3 sequence (DNA): TGTGCCAGCAGAGGACGAGGAGGCTACACCTTC. The V and J genes are TRBV2 and TRBJ1-2; D unresolved. Trimming stripped 6 bases from V and 8 bases from J, with 10 bases between. The germline gives CDR1 SNHLY, CDR2 FYNNEI. The length of the CDR3 is 11 residues.

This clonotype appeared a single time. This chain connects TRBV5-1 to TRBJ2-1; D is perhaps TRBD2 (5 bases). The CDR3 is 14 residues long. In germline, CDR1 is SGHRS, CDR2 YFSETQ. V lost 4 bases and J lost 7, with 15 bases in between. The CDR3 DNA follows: TGCGCCAGCAGCCGGGATGAAATGGTTAATGAGCAGTTCTTC. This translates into CASSRDEMVNEQFF.

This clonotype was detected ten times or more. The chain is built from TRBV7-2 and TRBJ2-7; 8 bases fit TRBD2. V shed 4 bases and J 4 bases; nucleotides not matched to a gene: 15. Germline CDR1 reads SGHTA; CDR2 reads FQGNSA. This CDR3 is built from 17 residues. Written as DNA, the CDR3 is TGTGCCAGCAGCTGGAGGGCGGGAGGCACAGATCCATACGAGCAGTACTTC. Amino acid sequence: CASSWRAGGTDPYEQYF. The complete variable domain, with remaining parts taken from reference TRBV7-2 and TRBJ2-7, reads GAGVSQSPSNKVTEKGKDVELRCDPISGHTALYWYRQSLGQGLEFLIYFQGNSAPDKSGLPSDRFSAERTGGSVSTLTIQRTQQEDSAVYLCASSWRAGGTDPYEQYFGPGTRLTVT.

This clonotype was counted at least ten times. CDR3 nucleotides: TGTGCCAGCAGTTTGACAGGGGCTGGGGCCAACGTCCTGACTTTC. Translation gives CASSLTGAGANVLTF. The chain couples TRBV5-8 to TRBJ2-6; 8 nucleotides match TRBD1. Per germline, CDR1 SGHTS and CDR2 YDEGEE. CDR3 size: 15 residues. Trimming took 5 bases from V and 2 from J; bases not matched to a gene: 3. The full variable domain, completed using reference TRBV5-8 and TRBJ2-6, is EAGVTQSPTHLIKTRGQQATLRCSPISGHTSVYWYQQALGLGLQFLLWYDEGEERNRGNFPPRFSGRQFPNYSSELNVNALELEDSALYLCASSLTGAGANVLTFGAGSRLTVL.

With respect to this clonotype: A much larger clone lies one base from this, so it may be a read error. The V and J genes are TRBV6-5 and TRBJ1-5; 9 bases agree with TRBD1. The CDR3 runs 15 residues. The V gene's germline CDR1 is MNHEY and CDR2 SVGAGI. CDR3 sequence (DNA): TGTGCCAGCAGTTGCGACCGGGACAGGGTTCAGCCCAAGCATTTT. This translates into CASSCDRDRVQPKHF.